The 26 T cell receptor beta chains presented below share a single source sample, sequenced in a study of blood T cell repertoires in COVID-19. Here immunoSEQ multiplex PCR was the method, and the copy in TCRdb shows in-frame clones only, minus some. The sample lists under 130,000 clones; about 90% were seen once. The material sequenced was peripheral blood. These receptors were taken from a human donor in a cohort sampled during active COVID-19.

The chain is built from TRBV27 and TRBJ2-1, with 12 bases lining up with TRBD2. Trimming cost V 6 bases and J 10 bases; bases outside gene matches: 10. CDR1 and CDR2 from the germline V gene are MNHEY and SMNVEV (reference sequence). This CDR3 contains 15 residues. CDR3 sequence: CASSSSGRAWGEQFF. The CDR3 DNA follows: TGTGCCAGCAGCTCTAGCGGGAGGGCCTGGGGGGAGCAGTTCTTC.

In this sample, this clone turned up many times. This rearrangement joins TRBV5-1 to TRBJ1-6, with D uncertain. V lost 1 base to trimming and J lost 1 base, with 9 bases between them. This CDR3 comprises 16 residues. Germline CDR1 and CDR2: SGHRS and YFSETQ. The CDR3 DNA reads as TGCGCCAGCAGCTTGAACTACGGATCCTATAATTCACCCCTCCACTTT. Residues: CASSLNYGSYNSPLHF.

For the CDR3, the DNA is TGTGCCAGCAACCGCAGGGATTCAGATACGCAGTATTTT. It yields the protein CASNRRDSDTQYF. The V gene is TRBV12-3 or TRBV12-4, the J gene TRBJ2-3; TRBD1 is a possible D gene (5 bases). The CDR3 runs to 13 residues. V was cut by 7 bases and J by 4 bases, with 12 bases left in between.

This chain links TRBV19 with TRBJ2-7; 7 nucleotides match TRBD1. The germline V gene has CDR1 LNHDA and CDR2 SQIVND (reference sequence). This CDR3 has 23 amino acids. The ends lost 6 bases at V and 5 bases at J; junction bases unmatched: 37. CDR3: CASSLGHRGDLMGGSALGNEQYF. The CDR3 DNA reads TGTGCCAGTAGCCTAGGTCACAGGGGAGATTTAATGGGTGGGAGCGCCCTTGGAAACGAGCAGTACTTC.

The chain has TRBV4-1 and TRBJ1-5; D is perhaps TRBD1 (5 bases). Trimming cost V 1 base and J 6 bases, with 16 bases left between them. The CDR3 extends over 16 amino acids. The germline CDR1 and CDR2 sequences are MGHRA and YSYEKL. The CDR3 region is CASSQVGREVGQPQHF. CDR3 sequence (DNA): TGCGCCAGCAGCCAAGTCGGCAGGGAGGTCGGTCAGCCCCAGCATTTT.

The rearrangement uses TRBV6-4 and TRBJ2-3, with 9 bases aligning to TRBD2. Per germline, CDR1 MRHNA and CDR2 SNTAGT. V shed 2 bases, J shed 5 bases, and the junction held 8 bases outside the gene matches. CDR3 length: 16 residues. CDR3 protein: CASSDGIAGAGDTQYF. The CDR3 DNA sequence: TGTGCCAGCAGTGACGGGATAGCGGGAGCGGGAGATACGCAGTATTTT.

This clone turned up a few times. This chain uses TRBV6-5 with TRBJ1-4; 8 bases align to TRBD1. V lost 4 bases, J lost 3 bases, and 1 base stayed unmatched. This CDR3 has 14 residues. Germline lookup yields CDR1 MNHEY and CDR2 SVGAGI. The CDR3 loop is CASSSGQANEKLFF. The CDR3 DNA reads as TGTGCCAGCAGTTCGGGACAGGCTAATGAAAAACTGTTTTTT.

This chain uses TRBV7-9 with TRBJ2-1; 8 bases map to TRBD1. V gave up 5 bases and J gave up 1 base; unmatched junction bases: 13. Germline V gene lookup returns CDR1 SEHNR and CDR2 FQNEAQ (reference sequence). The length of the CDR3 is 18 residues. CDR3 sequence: CASSPRQGAPNSYNEQFF. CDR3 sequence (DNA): TGTGCCAGCAGCCCCCGGCAGGGGGCACCCAATTCCTACAATGAGCAGTTCTTC.

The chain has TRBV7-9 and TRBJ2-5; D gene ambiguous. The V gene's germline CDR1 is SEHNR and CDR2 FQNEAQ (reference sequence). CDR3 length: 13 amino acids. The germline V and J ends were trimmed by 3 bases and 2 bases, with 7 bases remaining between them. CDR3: CASSLSLQETQYF. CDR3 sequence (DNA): TGTGCCAGCAGCTTGTCACTACAAGAGACCCAGTACTTC.

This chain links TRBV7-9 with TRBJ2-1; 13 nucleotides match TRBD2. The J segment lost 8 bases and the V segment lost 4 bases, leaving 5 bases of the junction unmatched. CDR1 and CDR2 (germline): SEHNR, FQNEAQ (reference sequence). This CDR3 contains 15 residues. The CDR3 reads CASSSTSGRVYEQFF. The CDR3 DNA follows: TGTGCCAGCAGCTCAACTAGCGGGAGGGTCTATGAGCAGTTCTTC.

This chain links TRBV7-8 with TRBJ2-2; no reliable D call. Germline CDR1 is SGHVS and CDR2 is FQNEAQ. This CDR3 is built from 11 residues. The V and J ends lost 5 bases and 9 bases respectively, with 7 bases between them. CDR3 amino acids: CASSPTWELFF. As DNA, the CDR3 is TGTGCCAGCAGCCCTACCTGGGAGCTGTTTTTT.

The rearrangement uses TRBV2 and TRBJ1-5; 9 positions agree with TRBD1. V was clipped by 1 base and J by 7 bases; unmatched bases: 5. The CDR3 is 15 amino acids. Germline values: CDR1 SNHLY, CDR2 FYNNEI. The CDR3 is CASSEGDRERQPQHF. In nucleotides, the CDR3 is TGTGCCAGCAGTGAAGGGGACAGGGAAAGACAGCCCCAGCATTTT.

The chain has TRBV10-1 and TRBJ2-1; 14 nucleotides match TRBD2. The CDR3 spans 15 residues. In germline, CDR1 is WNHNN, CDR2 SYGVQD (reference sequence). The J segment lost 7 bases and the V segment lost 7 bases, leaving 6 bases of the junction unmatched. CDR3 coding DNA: TGCGCCAGCAACCCCGGGACTAGCGGGAGAAATGAGCAGTTCTTC. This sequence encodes CASNPGTSGRNEQFF.

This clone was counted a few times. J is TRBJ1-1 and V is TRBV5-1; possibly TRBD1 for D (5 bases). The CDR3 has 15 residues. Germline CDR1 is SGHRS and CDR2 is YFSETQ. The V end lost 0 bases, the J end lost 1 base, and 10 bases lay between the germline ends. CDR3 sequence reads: CASSLVDSQNTEAFF. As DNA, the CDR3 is TGCGCCAGCAGCTTGGTCGACAGCCAGAACACTGAAGCTTTCTTT.

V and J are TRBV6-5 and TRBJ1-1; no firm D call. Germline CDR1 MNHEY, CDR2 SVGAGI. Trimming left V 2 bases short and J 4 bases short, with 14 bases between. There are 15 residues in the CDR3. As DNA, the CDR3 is TGTGCCAGCAGTTACAGAGGATCTTCGTTCACTGAAGCTTTCTTT. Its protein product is CASSYRGSSFTEAFF.

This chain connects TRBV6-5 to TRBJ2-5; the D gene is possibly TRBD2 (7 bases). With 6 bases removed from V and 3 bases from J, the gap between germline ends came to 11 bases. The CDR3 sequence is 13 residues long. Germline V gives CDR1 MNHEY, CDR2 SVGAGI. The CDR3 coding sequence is TGTGCCAGCAGAGTAGGGGGGGAAGAGACCCAGTACTTC. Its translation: CASRVGGEETQYF.

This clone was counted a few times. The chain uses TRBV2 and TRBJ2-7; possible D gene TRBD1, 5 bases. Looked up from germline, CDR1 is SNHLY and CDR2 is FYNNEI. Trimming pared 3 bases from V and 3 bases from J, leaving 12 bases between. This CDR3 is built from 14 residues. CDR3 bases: TGTGCCAGCAGTGACGGGCCAGACAGCTACGAGCAGTACTTC. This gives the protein CASSDGPDSYEQYF.

The CDR3 sequence is CASSLSTGVWTGELFF. The CDR3 DNA reads as TGTGCCAGCAGCTTGTCTACAGGGGTATGGACCGGGGAGCTGTTTTTT. The chain carries TRBV5-6 and TRBJ2-2, with 7 bases identical to TRBD1. This CDR3 contains 16 residues. CDR1 is SGHDT and CDR2 is YYEEEE in the germline V gene. The ends lost 1 base at V and 5 bases at J; junction bases unmatched: 8.

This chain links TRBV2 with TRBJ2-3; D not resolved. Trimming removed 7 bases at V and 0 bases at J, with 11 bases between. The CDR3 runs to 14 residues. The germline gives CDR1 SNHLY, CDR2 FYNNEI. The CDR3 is CASKQYTSTDTQYF. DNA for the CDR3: TGTGCCAGCAAACAGTATACTAGCACAGATACGCAGTATTTT.

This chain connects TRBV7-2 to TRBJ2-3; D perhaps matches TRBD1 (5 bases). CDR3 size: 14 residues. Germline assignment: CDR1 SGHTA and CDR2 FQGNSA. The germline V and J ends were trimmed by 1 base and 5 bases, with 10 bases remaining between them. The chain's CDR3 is CASSLVLRGDTQYF. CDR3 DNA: TGTGCCAGCAGCTTAGTCCTAAGGGGAGATACGCAGTATTTT.

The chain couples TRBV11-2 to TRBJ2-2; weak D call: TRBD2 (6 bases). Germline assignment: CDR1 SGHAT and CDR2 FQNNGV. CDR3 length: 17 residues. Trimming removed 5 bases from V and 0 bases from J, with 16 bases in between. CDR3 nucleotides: TGTGCCAGCAGCCCCGGGGGTTGGGGTGCGAACACCGGGGAGCTGTTTTTT. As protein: CASSPGGWGANTGELFF. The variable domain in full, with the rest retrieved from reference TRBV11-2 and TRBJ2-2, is EAGVAQSPRYKIIEKRQSVAFWCNPISGHATLYWYQQILGQGPKLLIQFQNNGVVDDSQLPKDRFSAERLKGVDSTLKIQPAKLEDSAVYLCASSPGGWGANTGELFFGEGSRLTVL.

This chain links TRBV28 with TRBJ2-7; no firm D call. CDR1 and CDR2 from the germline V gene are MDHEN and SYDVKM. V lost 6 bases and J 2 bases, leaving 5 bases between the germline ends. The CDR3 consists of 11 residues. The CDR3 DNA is TGTGCCAGCAGCCTTGCCTACGAGCAGTACTTC. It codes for CASSLAYEQYF.

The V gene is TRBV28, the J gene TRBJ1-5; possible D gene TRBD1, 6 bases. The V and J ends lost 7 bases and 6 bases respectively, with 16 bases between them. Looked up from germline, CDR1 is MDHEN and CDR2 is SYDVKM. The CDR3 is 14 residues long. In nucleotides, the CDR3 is TGTGCCAGCACCCTTTCACAGGGAGCTCAGCCCCAGCATTTT. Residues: CASTLSQGAQPQHF.

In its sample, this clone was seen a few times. In DNA, the CDR3 is TGTGCCAGCAGCCGGGGACTAGCGGGGAACACCGGGGAGCTGTTTTTT. Its protein is CASSRGLAGNTGELFF. This rearrangement joins TRBV4-2 to TRBJ2-2; 12 bases fit TRBD2. Trimming cost V 4 bases and J 1 base; bases outside gene matches: 1. Germline CDR1 LGHNA, CDR2 YNFKEQ. The CDR3 has 16 residues.

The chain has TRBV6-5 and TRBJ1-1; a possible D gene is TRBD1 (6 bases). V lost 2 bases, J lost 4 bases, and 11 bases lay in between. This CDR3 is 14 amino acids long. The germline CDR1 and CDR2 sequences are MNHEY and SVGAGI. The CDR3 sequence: CASSYSEGVTEAFF. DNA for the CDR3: TGTGCCAGCAGTTACAGCGAGGGGGTCACTGAAGCTTTCTTT.

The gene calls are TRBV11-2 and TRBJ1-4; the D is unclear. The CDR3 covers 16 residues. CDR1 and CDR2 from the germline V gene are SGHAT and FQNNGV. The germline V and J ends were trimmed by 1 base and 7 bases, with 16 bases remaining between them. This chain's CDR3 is CASSLVARVRSEKLFF. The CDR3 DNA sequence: TGTGCCAGCAGCTTAGTCGCCCGGGTGAGGAGTGAAAAACTGTTTTTT.